This entry lists 3 T cell receptor beta chains sequenced from one sample in a study of T cells expressing NK-cell markers. TCRdb reprocessed the 5' RACE reads and reports one entry per CDR3 protein, with no DNA. There are over 120,000 distinct CDR3 sequences in the sample, with around 12% held by the top ten. The specimen sequenced was blood T cells: a sorted CD56 or NKG2C T cell subset, CD4+ or CD8+ T cells, or bulk PBMC T cells (not recorded which). These receptors all stem from a man aged 18 to 30 in good health.

The chain recombines TRBV27 with TRBJ2-7; TCRdb outputs TRBD2, but without DNA this stays unchecked. The CDR3 totals 15 residues. CDR1 MNHEY and CDR2 SMNVEV come from the germline V gene (reference sequence). This CDR3 reads CASSLLEVASYEQYF.

The rearrangement links TRBV4-3 to TRBJ2-3; TCRdb gives TRBD2 as the D gene, but with no DNA this cannot be confirmed. The germline gives CDR1 LGHNA, CDR2 YSLEER. The CDR3 runs to 14 residues. CDR3 protein: CASSQLADTDTQYF.

The V call is TRBV14, the J call TRBJ2-7; the D call from TCRdb, TRBD1, cannot be confirmed without DNA. The CDR3 totals 15 residues. CDR1 is SGHDN, CDR2 FVKESK, per germline. The CDR3 sequence: CASSEHRGLSNEQYF.